This entry describes one TCR beta chain. Its recognized antigen is unknown. No clone much larger than this one lies a single base away; base qualities are absent. Systemically healthy Caucasian individuals from Russia, roughly 40 in total and aged roughly 6 to 100 years, were included as donors. Each donor gave ten milliliters of peripheral blood, drawn into EDTA-treated Vacutainer tubes. PBMCs were isolated by Ficoll-Paque density-gradient centrifugation, with at least 6 million obtained per sample. Total RNA, at least 5 micrograms per sample, was extracted from PBMCs with Trizol reagent. For every donor, flow cytometry on a PBMC aliquot measured the percentage of naive CD45RAhigh/CD27high T cells. Library construction relied on 5' RACE. The sequencer was an Illumina HiSeq 2500. A second PCR of 7 to 11 cycles was performed with a sample-barcoded 5' primer and a J-beta primer mix. A unique molecular identifier was introduced onto each TCR beta cDNA molecule by a template-switch 5' adaptor carrying 12 random nucleotides. Each sample yielded at least 2.5 million CDR3-containing paired-end reads. All of the RNA was converted into first-strand cDNA using the Mint cDNA synthesis kit, with a TRBC-specific oligonucleotide serving as the primer. All cDNA was treated with uracil-DNA glycosylase and then went through a first 18-cycle PCR with the universal primers M1SS and BC2_uni_R. On the authors' methods: For normalization, 1 million high-quality reads were randomly selected from each sample, with every read carrying a distinct molecular identifier. Reads sharing molecular identifiers were discarded rather than binned into consensus sequences. MiTCR, with a Q25 quality threshold and the strictest error-elimination algorithm, was used for CDR3 identification, clonotype clustering and error correction. Lower-bound total TCR beta diversity was estimated with a nonparametric unseen species model using Euler transformation. TCRdb's own reprocessing of the public reads used fastp at Q25 and MiXCR and kept productive beta chains. Merged by CDR3 protein, the rows form single entries marked with the most common genes and DNA. Clone size and V and J calls follow TCRdb, not the original study. The sample data list more than 650,000 distinct CDR3 sequences, and 22% of these were observed just once. Jointly, the top ten make up around a fifth of the sample.

Trimmed from V: 1 base; trimmed from J: 5 bases; junction bases lacking a gene match: 10. The CDR3 contains 16 residues, cysteine and phenylalanine counted. Just the 48-base CDR3 DNA is kept, in frame starting at base 1. Reading the germline V gene (reference sequence) gives CDR1 DFQATT and CDR2 SNEGSKA. The data are from a study of blood T cells in healthy people across ages (dated by TCRdb to between 2014 and 2016). The study in broad terms: Template switching captured roughly one uniquely barcoded TCR beta cDNA molecule per two T cells in model experiments. The donors were split into four age groups: young (average about 15 years), middle-aged (over 35), aged (about 62) and long-lived (more than 80). To avoid experimental bias, donors of different ages were distributed randomly across sequencing lanes. The study measured age-related changes in TCR beta repertoire diversity using deep sequencing normalized with unique cDNA molecular identifiers. For two donors (one aged 18 to 30 and one aged 80 or older), the study analyzed two additional independent replicas of 1 million unique cDNA reads from the same blood draw. The paper's findings and limits, for the study overall: Because donor CMV infection status was unknown, age-related changes in expanded clonotypes were potentially confounded. Estimates of total diversity based on one million sequenced T cells were regarded as lower bounds and as underestimates. Observed TCR beta diversity correlated strongly with the percentage of naive T cells measured by flow cytometry. As age increased, observed TCR beta diversity per million T cells dropped in a roughly linear way, and a significant reduction was already evident by age roughly 40. Compared with the aged group, the long-lived group had more naive CD4+ T cells, fewer expanded clones and increased TCR diversity, suggesting age selection. Conclusive comparison of naive and antigen-experienced compartments was prevented by the profiling of bulk unsorted PBMCs.

The chain joins TRBV20-1 to TRBJ2-5, with 10 bases in between that match TRBD2. The TCR originated in a man between 65 and 85 years old in good health. The sequencing sample was made of blood. The nucleotide sequence reads TGCAGTGCTAGAGCCCCGCTAGCGGGGGTCATGGAGACCCAGTACTTC. Protein translation: CSARAPLAGVMETQYF.